This T cell receptor (beta chain) was sequenced for a study of T cell responses to AZD1222 COVID-19 vaccine. Study results and limitations: CD4 TCRs associated with vaccination spanned spike, dominating at 160-218 and 743-854. Repertoire sampling occurred only after the peak T cell response.

Concerning this clone: Its antigen is still unknown.

Trimming stripped 0 bases from V and 0 bases from J, with 9 bases between. CDR1 is KGHSH and CDR2 is LQKENI in the germline V gene. This CDR3 is built from 15 residues. Profiling relied on immunoSEQ multiplex PCR, and the TCRdb table lists in-frame clones only, not all of them. This sample has 150,000 or so clones, with 89% found just once. This clonotype originated in an adult in good health. This sample comprised peripheral blood, obtained on day 0 of AZD1222 vaccination. The rearrangement links TRBV18 to TRBJ2-7; D is possibly TRBD2 (5 bases). CDR3 sequence (DNA): TGTGCCAGCTCACCACCACGGGGAATCTCCTACGAGCAGTACTTC. Amino acids: CASSPPRGISYEQYF.